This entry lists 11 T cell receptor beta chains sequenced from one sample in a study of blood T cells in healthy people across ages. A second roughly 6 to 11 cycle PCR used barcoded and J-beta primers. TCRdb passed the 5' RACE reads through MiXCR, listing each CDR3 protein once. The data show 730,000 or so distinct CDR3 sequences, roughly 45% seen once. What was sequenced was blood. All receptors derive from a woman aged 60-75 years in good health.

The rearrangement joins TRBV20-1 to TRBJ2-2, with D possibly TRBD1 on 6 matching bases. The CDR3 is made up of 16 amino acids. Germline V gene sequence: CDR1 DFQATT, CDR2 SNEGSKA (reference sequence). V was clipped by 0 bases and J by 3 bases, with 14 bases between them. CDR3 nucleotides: TGCAGTGCTAGAGACGTGGGCAGGGGAGACACCGGGGAGCTGTTTTTT. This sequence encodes CSARDVGRGDTGELFF.

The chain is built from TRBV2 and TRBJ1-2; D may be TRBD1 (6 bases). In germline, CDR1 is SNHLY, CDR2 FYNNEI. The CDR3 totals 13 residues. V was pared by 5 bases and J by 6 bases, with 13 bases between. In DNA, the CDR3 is TGTGCCAGCAGTTCAACAGGGCGAAATGGCTACACCTTC. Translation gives CASSSTGRNGYTF.

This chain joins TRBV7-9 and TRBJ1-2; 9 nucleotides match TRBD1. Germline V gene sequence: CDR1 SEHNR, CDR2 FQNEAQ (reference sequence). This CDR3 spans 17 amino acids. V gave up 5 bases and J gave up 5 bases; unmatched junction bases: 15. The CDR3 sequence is CASSPRDRDKGSYGYTF. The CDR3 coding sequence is TGTGCCAGCAGCCCCCGGGACAGGGATAAAGGGTCGTATGGCTACACCTTC. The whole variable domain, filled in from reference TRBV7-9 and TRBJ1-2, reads DTGVSQNPRHKITKRGQNVTFRCDPISEHNRLYWYRQTLGQGPEFLTYFQNEAQLEKSRLLSDRFSAERPKGSFSTLEIQRTEQGDSAMYLCASSPRDRDKGSYGYTFGSGTRLTVV.

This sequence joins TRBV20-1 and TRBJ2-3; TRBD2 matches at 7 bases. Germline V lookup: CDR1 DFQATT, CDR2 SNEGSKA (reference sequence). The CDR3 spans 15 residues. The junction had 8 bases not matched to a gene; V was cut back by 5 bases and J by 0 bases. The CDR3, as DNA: TGCAGTGCTCACTCACTAGCGACTAGCACAGATACGCAGTATTTT. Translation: CSAHSLATSTDTQYF.

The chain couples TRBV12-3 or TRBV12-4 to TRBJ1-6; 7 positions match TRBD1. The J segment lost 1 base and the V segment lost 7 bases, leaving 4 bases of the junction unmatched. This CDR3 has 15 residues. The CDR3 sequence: CASTQGGSYNSPLHF. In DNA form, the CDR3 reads TGTGCCAGCACCCAGGGGGGATCCTATAATTCACCCCTCCACTTT.

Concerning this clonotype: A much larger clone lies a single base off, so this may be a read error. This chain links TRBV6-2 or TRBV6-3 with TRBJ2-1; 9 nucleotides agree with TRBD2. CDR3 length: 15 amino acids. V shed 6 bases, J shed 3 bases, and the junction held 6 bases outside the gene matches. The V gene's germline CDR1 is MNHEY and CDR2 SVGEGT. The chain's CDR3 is CASSRPAGGYNEQFF. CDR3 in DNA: TGTGCCAGCAGCCGACCAGCGGGGGGCTACAATGAGCAGTTCTTC.

CDR3 region: CSAVPLTSGSYNEQFF. CDR3 DNA sequence: TGCAGTGCTGTACCGCTTACTAGCGGTTCCTACAATGAGCAGTTCTTC. This sequence joins TRBV20-1 and TRBJ2-1, with 8 bases fitting TRBD2. The CDR3 covers 16 residues. CDR1 and CDR2 (germline): DFQATT, SNEGSKA (reference sequence). The V gene end was trimmed by 5 bases and the J gene end by 1 base; junction bases not matched to a gene: 10.

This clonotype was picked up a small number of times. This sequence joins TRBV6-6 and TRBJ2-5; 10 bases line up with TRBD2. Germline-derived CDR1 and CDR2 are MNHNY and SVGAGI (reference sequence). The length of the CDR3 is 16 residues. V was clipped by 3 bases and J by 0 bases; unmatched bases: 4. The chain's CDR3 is CASSYTGTSDQETQYF. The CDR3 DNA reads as TGTGCCAGCAGTTATACCGGGACTAGCGACCAAGAGACCCAGTACTTC.

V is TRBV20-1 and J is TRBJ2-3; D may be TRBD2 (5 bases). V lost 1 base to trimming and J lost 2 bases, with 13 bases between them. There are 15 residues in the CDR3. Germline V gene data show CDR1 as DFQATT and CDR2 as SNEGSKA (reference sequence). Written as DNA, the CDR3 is TGCAGTGCTAGAGTACTAGGGCAAAACACAGATACGCAGTATTTT. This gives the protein CSARVLGQNTDTQYF.

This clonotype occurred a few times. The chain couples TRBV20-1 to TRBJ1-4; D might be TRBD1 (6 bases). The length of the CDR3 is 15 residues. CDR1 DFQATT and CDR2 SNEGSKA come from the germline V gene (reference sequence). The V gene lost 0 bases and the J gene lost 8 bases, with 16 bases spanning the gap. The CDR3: CSARDFTSGGEKLFF. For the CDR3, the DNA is TGCAGTGCTAGAGATTTCACCTCGGGGGGCGAAAAACTGTTTTTT.

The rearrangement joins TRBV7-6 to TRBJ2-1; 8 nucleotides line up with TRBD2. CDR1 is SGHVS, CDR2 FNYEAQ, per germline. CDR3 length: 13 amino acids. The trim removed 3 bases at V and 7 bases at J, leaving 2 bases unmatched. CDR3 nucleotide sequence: TGTGCCAGCAGCTTGCAGCGGGGGAATGAGCAGTTCTTC. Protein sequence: CASSLQRGNEQFF. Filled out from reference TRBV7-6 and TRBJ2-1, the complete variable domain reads GAGVSQSPRYKVTKRGQDVALRCDPISGHVSLYWYRQALGQGPEFLTYFNYEAQQDKSGLPNDRFSAERPEGSISTLTIQRTEQRDSAMYRCASSLQRGNEQFFGPGTRLTVL.